Following are 22 T cell receptor beta chains from one sample sequenced in a study of beta chain features in type 1 diabetes. Expressed TCRB transcripts got sequenced, as all isolated RNA was reverse transcribed. The table came from immunoSEQ multiplex PCR; TCRdb's copy has only in-frame clones and leaves some out. The table includes just over 450,000 clones, 30% detected once. Sequencing was performed on naive CD4+ T cells from blood. The receptors were sampled from a man between 18 and 29 years old in good health.

J is TRBJ2-3 and V is TRBV30, with D perhaps assigned TRBD1 or TRBD2 (5 bases each). CDR1 is GTSNPN and CDR2 is SVGIG in the germline V gene (reference sequence). The CDR3 length is 16 residues. Trimming removed 0 bases from V and 0 bases from J, with 13 bases in between. The CDR3 sequence: CAWSVRGGASTDTQYF. The CDR3 DNA reads TGTGCCTGGAGTGTACGGGGCGGAGCTAGCACAGATACGCAGTATTTT.

This clone was observed a few times. The chain uses TRBV7-6 and TRBJ1-1, with TRBD1 matching over 8 bases. With V trimmed by 4 bases and J by 4 bases, 5 bases remained unmatched. Germline-derived CDR1 and CDR2 are SGHVS and FNYEAQ. This CDR3 region has 14 residues. CDR3 loop: CASSSDRGGTEAFF. CDR3 DNA: TGTGCCAGCAGCTCCGACAGGGGCGGCACTGAAGCTTTCTTT.

J is TRBJ1-1 and V is TRBV5-1, with a tentative D call TRBD1 (6 bases). The germline gives CDR1 SGHRS, CDR2 YFSETQ. CDR3 length: 15 amino acids. Trimming cost V 0 bases and J 3 bases, with 12 bases left between them. CDR3 protein: CASSLGQGKDTEAFF. The DNA of the CDR3 is TGCGCCAGCAGCTTGGGGCAGGGGAAAGACACTGAAGCTTTCTTT.

V gene TRBV4-2 combines with J gene TRBJ2-1; the D gene is possibly TRBD1 (6 bases). V was pared by 4 bases and J by 1 base, with 23 bases between. This CDR3 is built from 19 residues. The germline V gene encodes CDR1 LGHNA and CDR2 YNFKEQ. CDR3 in DNA: TGTGCCAGCAGCCTCAGCTGGGGGCTACGTCCTACGTCCTACAATGAGCAGTTCTTC. Amino acids: CASSLSWGLRPTSYNEQFF.

This rearrangement joins TRBV6-5 to TRBJ1-2; perhaps TRBD1 as D (5 bases). This CDR3 is 14 amino acids long. Trimming removed 6 bases at V and 8 bases at J, with 19 bases between. Per the germline V gene, CDR1 is MNHEY and CDR2 is SVGAGI. CDR3 DNA sequence: TGTGCCAGCAGGTCTGAAGGGGAGTATAGCGGCTACACCTTC. As protein: CASRSEGEYSGYTF.

The J gene is TRBJ2-4, the V gene TRBV30; D possibly uses TRBD1 or TRBD2 (5 bases each). Looked up from germline, CDR1 is GTSNPN and CDR2 is SVGIG (reference sequence). The CDR3 length is 12 residues. Trimming took 5 bases from V and 0 from J, leaving 5 bases between them. The DNA for the CDR3 is TGTGCCTGGGGGACAGCCAAAAACATTCAGTACTTC. Translation gives CAWGTAKNIQYF.

The rearrangement links TRBV2 to TRBJ2-1, with a tentative D call TRBD1 (5 bases). The CDR3 totals 13 residues. Deletions cut 4 bases from V and 2 bases from J, with 6 bases between. The germline V gene encodes CDR1 SNHLY and CDR2 FYNNEI. The CDR3 region has the DNA TGTGCCAGCAGTGTGGGGCCCTACAATGAGCAGTTCTTC. Amino acids: CASSVGPYNEQFF.

This chain joins TRBV7-2 and TRBJ1-1; the D is unclear. Germline V gene lookup returns CDR1 SGHTA and CDR2 FQGNSA. CDR3 size: 13 residues. V lost 5 bases and J lost 0, with 7 bases in between. This chain's CDR3 is CASSADMNTEAFF. The CDR3 nucleotides are TGTGCCAGCAGCGCCGACATGAACACTGAAGCTTTCTTT.

A few counts support this clone. This rearrangement joins TRBV30 to TRBJ2-5; TRBD1 matches 7 bases. The length of the CDR3 is 11 residues. J gave up 4 bases and V 5 bases, and 1 base lay outside the gene matches. Germline loops: CDR1 GTSNPN, CDR2 SVGIG (reference sequence). The chain's CDR3 is CAWEGAETQYF. The CDR3 coding sequence is TGTGCCTGGGAGGGGGCAGAGACCCAGTACTTC. Drawing the rest from reference TRBV30 and TRBJ2-5, the complete variable domain is SQTIHQWPATLVQPVGSPLSLECTVEGTSNPNLYWYRQAAGRGLQLLFYSVGIGQISSEVPQNLSASRPQDRQFILSSKKLLLSDSGFYLCAWEGAETQYFGPGTRLLVL.

In regard to this clone: The sample carries other DNA sequences with the same CDR3. This sequence joins TRBV9 and TRBJ2-7; 10 bases line up with TRBD1. The CDR3 is 14 residues long. Per germline, CDR1 SGDLS and CDR2 YYNGEE. Trimming took 4 bases from V and 3 from J; bases not matched to a gene: 4. This CDR3 reads CASSPGQGGYEQYF. The CDR3 DNA is TGTGCCAGCAGCCCAGGACAGGGGGGCTACGAGCAGTACTTC. The variable domain in full, with the rest retrieved from reference TRBV9 and TRBJ2-7, is DSGVTQTPKHLITATGQRVTLRCSPRSGDLSVYWYQQSLDQGLQFLIQYYNGEERAKGNILERFSAQQFPDLHSELNLSSLELGDSALYFCASSPGQGGYEQYFGPGTRLTVT.

The rearrangement joins TRBV4-1 to TRBJ2-7, with D tentatively TRBD1 or TRBD2 (5 bases each). The V end lost 3 bases, the J end lost 3 bases, and 21 bases lay between the germline ends. The CDR3 is made up of 17 amino acids. Germline CDR1 reads MGHRA; CDR2 reads YSYEKL. CDR3 sequence (DNA): TGCGCCAGCAGCCACGGGACGGGATTGGCCATCGGCTACGAGCAGTACTTC. It specifies CASSHGTGLAIGYEQYF.

The chain joins TRBV7-2 to TRBJ2-1; unclear D gene. The V end was cut by 3 bases, the J end by 0 bases, with 6 bases between. This CDR3 region has 14 residues. CDR1 SGHTA and CDR2 FQGNSA come from the germline V gene. CDR3 DNA: TGTGCCAGCAGCTTTGGCTACTCCTACAATGAGCAGTTCTTC. It translates to CASSFGYSYNEQFF.

This clone was found once. The V and J genes are TRBV6-1 and TRBJ2-5; TRBD1 or TRBD2 may be the D gene (5 bases each). This CDR3 region has 13 residues. Germline V gene sequence: CDR1 MNHNS, CDR2 SASEGT. V lost 6 bases, J lost 5 bases, and 13 bases lay in between. CDR3 amino acids: CASRPGPRETQYF. The CDR3 DNA reads as TGTGCCAGCAGGCCGGGACCGCGGGAGACCCAGTACTTC.

This chain joins TRBV4-3 and TRBJ1-2, with D perhaps TRBD1 (6 bases). The germline V gene encodes CDR1 LGHNA and CDR2 YSLEER. The V and J ends lost 0 bases and 7 bases respectively, with 15 bases between them. The CDR3 loop spans 15 amino acids. CDR3 residues: CASSQDPGAKGGYTF. The CDR3, as DNA: TGCGCCAGCAGCCAAGATCCGGGGGCCAAGGGTGGCTACACCTTC.

The CDR3 is CASSLRAGGAQTGELFF. CDR3 nucleotides: TGTGCCAGCAGCTTACGGGCGGGAGGGGCACAGACCGGGGAGCTGTTTTTT. V gene TRBV7-3 combines with J gene TRBJ2-2; 9 nucleotides line up with TRBD2. This CDR3 has 17 residues. Per the germline V gene, CDR1 is SGHTA and CDR2 is FQGTGA. Trimming cost V 2 bases and J 5 bases; bases outside gene matches: 9.

The chain carries TRBV7-9 and TRBJ1-1; 8 bases are a match to TRBD1. Trimming cost V 5 bases and J 4 bases; bases outside gene matches: 6. Germline assignment: CDR1 SEHNR and CDR2 FQNEAQ (reference sequence). This CDR3 contains 14 residues. The DNA for the CDR3 is TGTGCCAGCAGCGAAGACAGGGGAAGCACTGAAGCTTTCTTT. Its protein product is CASSEDRGSTEAFF. Full variable domain (remainder filled in from reference TRBV7-9 and TRBJ1-1): DTGVSQNPRHKITKRGQNVTFRCDPISEHNRLYWYRQTLGQGPEFLTYFQNEAQLEKSRLLSDRFSAERPKGSFSTLEIQRTEQGDSAMYLCASSEDRGSTEAFFGQGTRLTVV.

The CDR3: CASSSTWTGGKDGYTF. The CDR3 nucleotides read TGTGCCAGCAGTTCCACCTGGACAGGGGGCAAGGATGGCTACACCTTC. This sequence joins TRBV27 and TRBJ1-2; 11 bases match TRBD1. CDR3 length: 16 residues. Trimming cost V 4 bases and J 6 bases; bases outside gene matches: 10. Per germline, CDR1 MNHEY and CDR2 SMNVEV (reference sequence).

This chain uses TRBV29-1 with TRBJ1-1; a weak D match, TRBD1 (5 bases). The CDR3 is 11 amino acids. CDR1 and CDR2 (germline): SQVTM, ANQGSEA. Trimming took 7 bases from V and 2 from J, leaving 8 bases between them. This CDR3 reads CSATDNTEAFF. The CDR3 coding sequence is TGCAGCGCGACAGATAACACTGAAGCTTTCTTT.

The chain uses TRBV14 and TRBJ2-1, with 7 bases that match TRBD2. The length of the CDR3 is 15 residues. Losses at the gene ends were 1 base for V and 8 bases for J; bases not matched to a gene: 8. The germline V gene encodes CDR1 SGHDN and CDR2 FVKESK. This CDR3 reads CASSQGLALGYEQFF. The CDR3, as DNA: TGTGCCAGCAGCCAAGGACTAGCCCTAGGCTATGAGCAGTTCTTC.

The chain uses TRBV10-3 and TRBJ1-5, with D possibly TRBD1 on 5 matching bases. V was clipped by 2 bases and J by 0 bases, with 11 bases between them. The CDR3 contains 16 residues. Germline CDR1 is ENHRY and CDR2 is SYGVKD. The CDR3 sequence: CAISEGGADSNQPQHF. The CDR3 DNA reads TGTGCCATCAGTGAGGGAGGGGCGGATAGCAATCAGCCCCAGCATTTT.

As DNA, the CDR3 is TGTGCCAGCAGCGGCGGGCAAACCGGAGATACGCAGTATTTT. Its protein product is CASSGGQTGDTQYF. The V gene is TRBV9, the J gene TRBJ2-3; a weak D match, TRBD2 (5 bases). CDR3 length: 14 amino acids. The V and J ends lost 3 bases and 5 bases respectively, with 13 bases between them. Germline-derived CDR1 and CDR2 are SGDLS and YYNGEE.

This clone was observed a handful of times. The chain carries TRBV30 and TRBJ2-6; 12 bases align to TRBD1. The CDR3 runs to 17 residues. The J segment lost 1 base and the V segment lost 3 bases, leaving 4 bases of the junction unmatched. The germline CDR1 and CDR2 sequences are GTSNPN and SVGIG (reference sequence). CDR3 nucleotide sequence: TGTGCCTGGAGCCGGGACAGGGGGCTGTCTGGGGCCAACGTCCTGACTTTC. This codes for CAWSRDRGLSGANVLTF.